The rows below give T cell receptor beta chains drawn from one sample of a study of blood T cell repertoires in COVID-19. Only in-frame clones appear in the TCRdb table, and some are missing; sequencing was by immunoSEQ multiplex PCR. The repertoire has roughly 180,000 clones, around 83% of them found once; the top ten carry 8.2%. Sequences were obtained from peripheral blood. These receptors all come from a woman between 55 and 75 years old with acute or convalescent COVID-19. Both conserved end residues are part of each CDR3. The D gene is left open where the match is weak. The size of a clone is reported for some rows only, either as once, few or many, or as a class for expanded clones.

TRBV7-2,.,TRBJ2-7,TRBD2,16,TGTGCCAGCAGCGGGGGGGGTGTGGGCGGAGACTACGAGCAGTACTTC,CASSGGGVGGDYEQYF
TRBV27,once,TRBJ2-1,.,15,TGTGCCAGCAGTTCATATAGCGGCTCCTACAATGAGCAGTTCTTC,CASSSYSGSYNEQFF
TRBV15,.,TRBJ2-1,.,12,TGTGCCACCCTGACAGGCCGCAATGAGCAGTTCTTC,CATLTGRNEQFF
TRBV5-1,.,TRBJ2-7,TRBD2,17,TGCGCCAGCAGCTTGGTACTAGCGGGAGACTTCTCCTACGAGCAGTACTTC,CASSLVLAGDFSYEQYF
TRBV5-5,.,TRBJ1-3,.,15,TGTGCCAGCAGCTTGTCCGGGACACCCAGGGACACCATATATTTT,CASSLSGTPRDTIYF
TRBV20-1,.,TRBJ2-2,.,15,TGCAGTGCTAGTCGACCAGGGTGGAACACCGGGGAGCTGTTTTTT,CSASRPGWNTGELFF
TRBV11-2,.,TRBJ2-1,.,17,TGTGCCAGCAGCTTAGATCTGGGAGGGGGGCGAGGCAATGAGCAGTTCTTC,CASSLDLGGGRGNEQFF
TRBV5-4,.,TRBJ1-2,TRBD1,15,TGTGCCAGCAGCTTGGCCGGGACAGTGCCCTATGGCTACACCTTC,CASSLAGTVPYGYTF
TRBV19,.,TRBJ1-2,TRBD1,13,TGTGCCAGTAGTGGGACAGGGGCCTATGGCTACACCTTC,CASSGTGAYGYTF
TRBV12-3/TRBV12-4,.,TRBJ1-4,.,13,TGTGCCAGCAGTTTAGGTTATAATGAAAAACTGTTTTTT,CASSLGYNEKLFF
TRBV9,.,TRBJ2-2,TRBD2,15,TGTGCCAGCAGCGTAGCCCAGCGGGAGACCGGGGAGCTGTTTTTT,CASSVAQRETGELFF
TRBV20-1,.,TRBJ1-4,.,15,TGCAGTGCTAGTCCTGGGGGGTATTCTAATGAAAAACTGTTTTTT,CSASPGGYSNEKLFF
TRBV9,.,TRBJ2-1,TRBD2,16,TGTGCCAGCAGCGTAGAGACTAGCGGGAGCTCCAATGAGCAGTTCTTC,CASSVETSGSSNEQFF
TRBV5-1,.,TRBJ1-1,TRBD1,13,TGCGCCAGCAGCTTGGCTGGACAGGTTTTAGCTTTCTTT,CASSLAGQVLAFF
TRBV9,.,TRBJ1-1,.,15,TGTGCCAGCAGCGTAGGTGCAGGGCCGAACACTGAAGCTTTCTTT,CASSVGAGPNTEAFF
TRBV7-9,.,TRBJ2-2,.,16,TGTGCCAGCAGTTTCCTACAGGGTAATGATCCCGGGGAGCTGTTTTTT,CASSFLQGNDPGELFF
TRBV5-6,.,TRBJ1-5,.,14,TGTGCCAGCAGCTTGGGCCGGAGTCGTTTAGCCCAGCATTTT,CASSLGRSRLAQHF
TRBV6-6,.,TRBJ1-6,.,14,TGTGCCAGCGGTACAGGGAACTTAGGTTCACCCCTCCACTTT,CASGTGNLGSPLHF
TRBV5-1,once,TRBJ2-3,TRBD2,17,TGCGCCAGCAGCTTGGATCTGGCGGGAGGGCCCGGAGATACGCAGTATTTT,CASSLDLAGGPGDTQYF
TRBV5-1,.,TRBJ1-2,.,15,TGCGCCAGCAGCTTGGAGGGGATGCTACCCTATGGCTACACCTTC,CASSLEGMLPYGYTF
TRBV6-2/TRBV6-3,.,TRBJ1-1,.,13,TGTGCCAGCAGTCACCAGGGGAACACTGAAGCTTTCTTT,CASSHQGNTEAFF
TRBV25-1,.,TRBJ2-1,.,15,TGTGCCAGCAGTGAACCAAATCTTGCGAACAATGAGCAGTTCTTC,CASSEPNLANNEQFF
TRBV10-3,.,TRBJ2-2,.,14,TGTGCCATGACTGCCCTACAGAACACCGGGGAGCTGTTTTTT,CAMTALQNTGELFF
TRBV5-1,.,TRBJ2-1,TRBD2,16,TGCGCCAGCAGCTTGGGGTTGGGGCTAGCGGACAATGAGCAGTTCTTC,CASSLGLGLADNEQFF
TRBV10-3,.,TRBJ2-1,.,14,TGTGCCATCAGAGGGGGGGACTCCTACAATGAGCAGTTCTTC,CAIRGGDSYNEQFF
TRBV28,.,TRBJ1-1,.,16,TGTGCCAGCAGTTTAAAAGGGGCCGTAATGAACACTGAAGCTTTCTTT,CASSLKGAVMNTEAFF
TRBV5-4,.,TRBJ2-1,TRBD2,13,TGTGCCAGCAGCGGGACTAGTCGTGGTGAGCAGTTCTTC,CASSGTSRGEQFF
TRBV7-8,few,TRBJ2-7,.,13,TGTGCCAGCCGGAAAAGGGGCCCCTACGAGCAGTACTTC,CASRKRGPYEQYF
TRBV11-1,.,TRBJ2-1,.,14,TGTGCCAGCAGACAGAGGGATTTTTTAAATGAGCAGTTCTTC,CASRQRDFLNEQFF
TRBV7-8,.,TRBJ2-1,TRBD1,14,TGTGCCAGCAGCTTCCGGGACAGGGACAATGAGCAGTTCTTC,CASSFRDRDNEQFF
TRBV6-1,.,TRBJ1-2,.,13,TGTGCCAGCAGTGAAACACAGGTCTATGGCTACACCTTC,CASSETQVYGYTF
TRBV7-9,.,TRBJ1-1,.,15,TGTGCCAGCAGCTCCAACCCTAGAGAGGAAACTGAAGCTTTCTTT,CASSSNPREETEAFF
TRBV28,.,TRBJ2-1,TRBD2,16,TGTGCCAGCAGTTTCCTAGGACTAGCGGGAGTCAATGAGCAGTTCTTC,CASSFLGLAGVNEQFF
TRBV6-5,.,TRBJ2-3,TRBD2,16,TGTGCCAGCAGTTCCCCGTCCCGGGACTATATCCATACGCAGTATTTT,CASSSPSRDYIHTQYF
TRBV5-1,.,TRBJ1-2,.,12,TGCGCCAGCACCCTCGGGGGGTATGGCTACACCTTC,CASTLGGYGYTF
TRBV19,.,TRBJ1-5,.,15,TGTGCCAGTAGCAACACTGGGGCCCCTTTTCAGCCCCAGCATTTT,CASSNTGAPFQPQHF
TRBV15,.,TRBJ2-1,TRBD2,17,TGTGCCACCAGCCCAGTTCGGACTAGCGGGAGGGCCTATGAGCAGTTCTTC,CATSPVRTSGRAYEQFF